The source of this TCR beta chain is a study of blood T cell repertoires in COVID-19. Study background: The United States, Italy and Spain supplied acute and convalescent COVID-19 samples. T cells, B-cell-depleted T cells, or PBMCs provided the cDNA or gDNA that served as material.

This clone appeared a single time. The CDR3 sequence is 15 residues long. Germline CDR1 reads GTSNPN; CDR2 reads SVGIG (reference sequence). The V gene end was trimmed by 4 bases and the J gene end by 1 base; junction bases not matched to a gene: 5. Original processing notes: Amplified reference gene primers provided the basis for estimating nucleated cell counts. The protocol was immunoSEQ multiplex PCR, while the TCRdb copy is restricted to in-frame clones and leaves out a portion. Clone size and V and J calls were adopted from that table, with D and trimming inferred from the DNA. The data contain more than 110,000 clones, 84% of them singletons.

The origin of this receptor is a human donor in a cohort sampled during active COVID-19. The chain combines TRBV30 with TRBJ2-3, with 10 bases fitting TRBD2. Input material: peripheral blood. CDR3 region: CAWTSGGSGTDTQYF. The CDR3 DNA reads TGTGCCTGGACTAGCGGGGGTTCGGGCACAGATACGCAGTATTTT.